Listed here are 16 T cell receptor beta chains from one sample, sequenced in a study of blood T cell repertoires in COVID-19. Repertoires were generated with immunoSEQ multiplex PCR, while TCRdb's copy carries only in-frame clones and drops some. The data show about 160,000 clones, less than 85% seen once. Sequenced input: peripheral blood. These receptors were taken from a human donor with acute or convalescent COVID-19. The donor label of this sample is uncertain.

The V gene is TRBV3-1 (or the pseudogene TRBV3-2), the J gene TRBJ2-5, with 11 bases lining up with TRBD2. The germline V gene encodes CDR1 LGHDT and CDR2 YNNKEL (reference sequence). The V gene end was trimmed by 0 bases and the J gene end by 4 bases; junction bases not matched to a gene: 7. The CDR3 sequence is 17 residues long. The CDR3 here is CASSQDRTSGGGETQYF. CDR3 coding DNA: TGTGCCAGCAGCCAAGATCGAACTAGCGGGGGTGGAGAGACCCAGTACTTC.

The sample holds one count of this clone. This chain joins TRBV6-1 and TRBJ1-3, with 7 bases matching TRBD1. The length of the CDR3 is 16 residues. V lost 5 bases, J lost 0 bases, and 7 bases stayed unmatched. Germline values: CDR1 MNHNS, CDR2 SASEGT. CDR3 residues: CASSQGQVGSGNTIYF. CDR3 coding DNA: TGTGCCAGCAGTCAAGGACAGGTCGGCTCTGGAAACACCATATATTTT.

The gene calls are TRBV29-1 and TRBJ2-1; 9 bases fit TRBD2. Germline CDR1 reads SQVTM; CDR2 reads ANQGSEA. This CDR3 has 13 amino acids. The ends lost 8 bases at V and 2 bases at J; junction bases unmatched: 4. The CDR3 DNA reads TGCAGCTTTAGCGGGGGCGCCTACAATGAGCAGTTCTTC. This gives the protein CSFSGGAYNEQFF.

The V and J genes are TRBV24-1 and TRBJ1-4; TRBD1 agrees at 7 bases. The CDR3 length is 19 residues. The trim removed 7 bases at V and 4 bases at J, leaving 20 bases unmatched. Germline CDR1 is KGHDR and CDR2 is SFDVKD. This chain's CDR3 is CATSESTGLNPGHNEKLFF. The CDR3 nucleotides read TGTGCCACCAGCGAATCGACAGGGTTAAACCCGGGCCATAATGAAAAACTGTTTTTT.

This clone was counted once. CDR3 residues: CASSQEPGQGVETQYF. DNA for the CDR3: TGTGCCAGCAGCCAGGAACCGGGACAGGGGGTGGAGACCCAGTACTTC. The rearrangement links TRBV4-2 to TRBJ2-5; 11 nucleotides match TRBD1. The germline V gene has CDR1 LGHNA and CDR2 YNFKEQ. V shed 3 bases and J 5 bases; nucleotides not matched to a gene: 8. The CDR3 length is 16 residues.

V is TRBV6-2 or TRBV6-3 and J is TRBJ1-2; D gene unclear. Trimming pared 2 bases from V and 7 bases from J, leaving 20 bases between. The V gene's germline CDR1 is MNHEY and CDR2 SVGEGT. The CDR3 is made up of 16 amino acids. This CDR3 reads CASSYLEASRSSGYTF. DNA of the CDR3: TGTGCCAGCAGTTACCTGGAGGCCTCCCGGAGTTCTGGCTACACCTTC.

The chain has TRBV27 and TRBJ1-1; 7 nucleotides agree with TRBD1. This CDR3 is 16 amino acids long. Germline CDR1 MNHEY, CDR2 SMNVEV (reference sequence). J was trimmed by 5 bases and V by 3 bases; bases with no gene match: 12. The CDR3 protein is CASSFGTRGRGTEAFF. In DNA, the CDR3 is TGTGCCAGCAGTTTCGGTACGAGGGGGCGAGGGACTGAAGCTTTCTTT.

The rearrangement joins TRBV11-1 to TRBJ1-2, with D uncertain. V dropped 1 base and J dropped 4 bases, with 13 bases sitting between them. Germline V gene data show CDR1 as SGHAT and CDR2 as FQDESV (reference sequence). The CDR3 runs 15 residues. Here the CDR3 DNA reads TGTGCCAGCAGCTTAGAATCGGACGGACTCTATGGCTACACCTTC. Protein: CASSLESDGLYGYTF.

The chain couples TRBV19 to TRBJ1-1; the match to TRBD1 covers 7 bases. Germline CDR1 is LNHDA and CDR2 is SQIVND (reference sequence). The CDR3 consists of 15 residues. The J segment lost 1 base and the V segment lost 0 bases, leaving 2 bases of the junction unmatched. In DNA, the CDR3 is TGTGCCAGTAGTATAGATCGGACAGGGAACACTGAAGCTTTCTTT. Its translation is CASSIDRTGNTEAFF. The full variable domain, its missing parts supplied by reference TRBV19 and TRBJ1-1, is DGGITQSPKYLFRKEGQNVTLSCEQNLNHDAMYWYRQDPGQGLRLIYYSQIVNDFQKGDIAEGYSVSREKKESFPLTVTSAQKNPTAFYLCASSIDRTGNTEAFFGQGTRLTVV.

This clone was detected a few times. The CDR3 protein is CAWSVPGEAFF. In DNA form, the CDR3 reads TGTGCCTGGAGTGTACCGGGGGAAGCTTTCTTT. The genes are TRBV30 and TRBJ1-1; D remains unclear. V lost 0 bases and J lost 8, with 7 bases in between. Germline values: CDR1 GTSNPN, CDR2 SVGIG (reference sequence). This CDR3 spans 11 amino acids.

This clone was counted only a few times. V and J are TRBV5-4 and TRBJ2-3; D is perhaps TRBD1 (6 bases). CDR1 and CDR2 (germline): SGHNT, YYREEE (reference sequence). The CDR3 loop spans 14 amino acids. The ends were cut back, 3 bases at V and 3 bases at J, with 11 bases in the middle. DNA for the CDR3: TGTGCCAGCAGCTCCGGGACAATGACAGATACGCAGTATTTT. This encodes CASSSGTMTDTQYF.

The chain joins TRBV3-1 (or the pseudogene TRBV3-2) to TRBJ1-2, with 11 bases identical to TRBD1. After removal of 1 base from V and 8 bases from J, the junction contained 12 bases not matched to a gene. The CDR3 length is 17 residues. From germline, CDR1 is LGHDT and CDR2 YNNKEL (reference sequence). The CDR3 DNA follows: TGTGCCAGCAGCCAAGGACTCGGGACAGGGGGAACGGGGGGCTACACCTTC. This translates into CASSQGLGTGGTGGYTF.

This chain uses TRBV7-2 with TRBJ2-1; 14 nucleotides match TRBD2. Trimming at V came to 1 base and at J to 4 bases, leaving 3 bases not matched to a gene. The germline CDR1 and CDR2 sequences are SGHTA and FQGNSA. CDR3 length: 17 amino acids. CDR3 sequence (DNA): TGTGCCAGCAGCTTAGATTGGACTAGCGGGGGGTACAATGAGCAGTTCTTC. The encoded protein is CASSLDWTSGGYNEQFF.

This clone occurred a few times. The chain couples TRBV2 to TRBJ2-5, with 16 bases lining up with TRBD2. The germline V gene encodes CDR1 SNHLY and CDR2 FYNNEI. J gave up 6 bases and V 6 bases, and 4 bases lay outside the gene matches. The CDR3 runs to 15 residues. The chain's CDR3 is CASRAGLAGGKTQYF. CDR3 nucleotides: TGTGCCAGCAGAGCGGGACTAGCGGGGGGGAAGACCCAGTACTTC.

The rearrangement links TRBV29-1 to TRBJ2-5; 10 bases are shared with TRBD1. Germline-derived CDR1 and CDR2 are SQVTM and ANQGSEA. Germline trimming cut 6 bases from V and 5 bases from J; bases unmatched to any gene: 9. This CDR3 comprises 14 residues. The CDR3 loop reads CSVNRDRGSETQYF. CDR3 DNA: TGCAGCGTCAACCGGGACAGGGGCAGTGAGACCCAGTACTTC. Based on the CDR3 plus reference TRBV29-1 and TRBJ2-5, the full variable domain is SAVISQKPSRDICQRGTSLTIQCQVDSQVTMMFWYRQQPGQSLTLIATANQGSEATYESGFVIDKFPISRPNLTFSTLTVSNMSPEDSSIYLCSVNRDRGSETQYFGPGTRLLVL.

The chain has TRBV5-1 and TRBJ2-7; D unclear. The CDR3 is 14 amino acids. Trimming took 0 bases from V and 4 from J, leaving 11 bases between them. Per germline, CDR1 SGHRS and CDR2 YFSETQ. The CDR3 sequence is CASSLARTKYEQYF. CDR3 bases: TGCGCCAGCAGCTTGGCCCGAACTAAATACGAGCAGTACTTC.